This T cell receptor (beta chain) emerged from a study of human T cells and chemical hapten exposure. This CDR3 has 13 amino acids. From germline, CDR1 is DFQATT and CDR2 SNEGSKA (reference sequence). The ends lost 5 bases at V and 7 bases at J; junction bases unmatched: 8. Time point reported: patch test 1, 2 weeks after DPC sensitization. Treatment denoted: therapeutic diphenylcyclopropenone sensitization with weekly scalp DPC. TCRdb reanalysed the RACE reads using MiXCR and keeps one entry per CDR3 protein. This table has just under 350,000 distinct CDR3 sequences, under 9% appearing once. The chain joins TRBV20-1 to TRBJ1-1, with TRBD1 identical over 9 bases. The TCR originated in a woman between 18 and 30 years old with alopecia areata. Some clones in this sample may be carry-over from other donors' samples. The specimen was whole blood, collected in connection with sensitization to the hapten diphenylcyclopropenone (DPC). CDR3 in DNA: TGCAGTGCTTATAAACAGGGGGCAGTTGAAGCTTTCTTT. Amino acids: CSAYKQGAVEAFF.